The 15 T cell receptor beta chains reported below all come from one sample, sequenced in a study of cytomegalovirus exposure and HLA in healthy donors. The PCR employed 60 Vbeta primers together with 13 Jbeta primers. TCRdb keeps only in-frame clones here, not all; method: immunoSEQ multiplex PCR. This sample has approximately 150,000 clones, with roughly 83% found just once. The sequencing sample was made of PBMCs. The source is a human donor in good health.

The CDR3 region has the DNA TGTGCCAGCAGTTACGGGACAGGTATTCAGCCCCAGCATTTT. Translation: CASSYGTGIQPQHF. This sequence joins TRBV6-5 and TRBJ1-5, with TRBD1 matching 8 bases. This CDR3 is 14 amino acids long. Germline-derived CDR1 and CDR2 are MNHEY and SVGAGI. Trimming cost V 2 bases and J 6 bases; bases outside gene matches: 3.

The chain uses TRBV19 and TRBJ2-1; 11 positions match TRBD2. Looked up from germline, CDR1 is LNHDA and CDR2 is SQIVND (reference sequence). J was trimmed by 2 bases and V by 7 bases; bases with no gene match: 7. The CDR3 extends over 16 amino acids. The CDR3 here is CASTSRLAGTYNEQFF. CDR3 bases: TGTGCCAGTACTTCCCGACTAGCGGGGACCTACAATGAGCAGTTCTTC.

The chain uses TRBV19 and TRBJ1-1, with D possibly matching TRBD1 (5 bases). V gave up 7 bases and J gave up 1 base, with 10 bases separating them. The germline V gene has CDR1 LNHDA and CDR2 SQIVND (reference sequence). The CDR3 extends over 13 amino acids. CDR3 protein: CASTTGGNTEAFF. DNA of the CDR3: TGTGCCAGTACCACCGGGGGGAACACTGAAGCTTTCTTT.

The chain combines TRBV7-2 with TRBJ1-2, with 8 positions matching TRBD1. CDR3 size: 18 residues. V was pared by 1 base and J by 5 bases, with 15 bases of the junction left unmatched. Germline V gene lookup returns CDR1 SGHTA and CDR2 FQGNSA. For the CDR3, the DNA is TGTGCCAGCAGCTTAGAAAGGATCAGGGGGCCCTCCGGATATGGCTACACCTTC. It is translated as CASSLERIRGPSGYGYTF. Full variable domain (outside the CDR3, taken from reference TRBV7-2 and TRBJ1-2): GAGVSQSPSNKVTEKGKDVELRCDPISGHTALYWYRQSLGQGLEFLIYFQGNSAPDKSGLPSDRFSAERTGGSVSTLTIQRTQQEDSAVYLCASSLERIRGPSGYGYTFGSGTRLTVV.

The chain carries TRBV28 and TRBJ2-7; TRBD2 is a possible D gene (5 bases). The V gene's germline CDR1 is MDHEN and CDR2 SYDVKM. The ends were cut back, 10 bases at V and 0 bases at J, with 10 bases in the middle. This CDR3 is 12 amino acids long. CDR3 DNA: TGTGCCACGGGAACGAGCTCCTACGAGCAGTACTTC. Translation gives CATGTSSYEQYF.

The V gene is TRBV6-5, the J gene TRBJ2-7, with 10 bases lining up with TRBD2. Germline lookup yields CDR1 MNHEY and CDR2 SVGAGI. The CDR3 is made up of 15 amino acids. Losses at the gene ends were 4 bases for V and 0 bases for J; bases not matched to a gene: 3. CDR3 amino acids: CASSSSGGNSYEQYF. DNA of the CDR3: TGTGCCAGCAGTTCTAGCGGGGGAAACTCCTACGAGCAGTACTTC.

The chain uses TRBV5-5 and TRBJ1-1; D gene ambiguous. The CDR3 runs to 12 residues. V was shortened by 0 bases and J by 11 bases, with 11 bases between the two germline ends. Germline CDR1 SGHKS, CDR2 YYEKEE (reference sequence). The CDR3: CASSLEAGAAFF. DNA of the CDR3: TGTGCCAGCAGCTTGGAGGCGGGCGCGGCTTTCTTT.

This chain connects TRBV30 to TRBJ1-4, with D unclear. The germline V gene has CDR1 GTSNPN and CDR2 SVGIG (reference sequence). V was shortened by 6 bases and J by 5 bases, with 7 bases between the two germline ends. The CDR3 has 11 amino acids. The CDR3 coding sequence is TGTGCCTGTAGACACAATGAAAAACTGTTTTTT. This codes for CACRHNEKLFF.

The V and J genes are TRBV5-4 and TRBJ2-1; TRBD1 agrees at 7 bases. Germline CDR1 SGHNT, CDR2 YYREEE (reference sequence). Germline trimming cut 3 bases from V and 9 bases from J; bases unmatched to any gene: 18. The CDR3 runs 17 residues. The CDR3 region is CASSSTPPGQSKSEQFF. CDR3 bases: TGTGCCAGCAGCTCCACCCCCCCGGGACAGTCCAAGAGTGAGCAGTTCTTC. Full variable domain (remainder filled in from reference TRBV5-4 and TRBJ2-1): ETGVTQSPTHLIKTRGQQVTLRCSSQSGHNTVSWYQQALGQGPQFIFQYYREEENGRGNFPPRFSGLQFPNYSSELNVNALELDDSALYLCASSSTPPGQSKSEQFFGPGTRLTVL.

This clone was seen just once. The chain joins TRBV5-6 to TRBJ2-3; D is possibly TRBD2 (6 bases). CDR1 is SGHDT and CDR2 is YYEEEE in the germline V gene. The CDR3 totals 19 residues. With 0 bases removed from V and 1 base from J, the gap between germline ends came to 21 bases. The CDR3 nucleotides read TGTGCCAGCAGCTTGGTATACGGGGCAGCGCGGGACCGCACAGATACGCAGTATTTT. This translates into CASSLVYGAARDRTDTQYF.

The V and J genes are TRBV5-5 and TRBJ2-1; TRBD1 might be the D (6 bases). CDR1 is SGHKS and CDR2 is YYEKEE in the germline V gene (reference sequence). Trimming shortened V by 0 bases and J by 0 bases, and 7 bases separated the two germline ends. CDR3 length: 15 residues. The CDR3 reads CASSLEGVSYNEQFF. The CDR3 region has the DNA TGTGCCAGCAGCTTGGAGGGGGTCTCCTACAATGAGCAGTTCTTC.

V and J are TRBV15 and TRBJ1-3; perhaps TRBD1 as D (5 bases). The CDR3 covers 14 residues. Germline-derived CDR1 and CDR2 are LNHNV and YYDKDF (reference sequence). V was clipped by 6 bases and J by 5 bases, with 14 bases between them. The chain's CDR3 is CATSLSDSRNTIYF. The CDR3 coding sequence is TGTGCCACCAGTCTGTCCGACAGCCGAAACACCATATATTTT. Full variable domain (outside the CDR3, taken from reference TRBV15 and TRBJ1-3): DAMVIQNPRYQVTQFGKPVTLSCSQTLNHNVMYWYQQKSSQAPKLLFHYYDKDFNNEADTPDNFQSRRPNTSFCFLDIRSPGLGDTAMYLCATSLSDSRNTIYFGEGSWLTVV.

The chain uses TRBV12-5 and TRBJ2-3, with D tentatively TRBD2 (7 bases). Trimming stripped 5 bases from V and 3 bases from J, with 12 bases between. Per germline, CDR1 LGHNT and CDR2 FRNRAP. This CDR3 contains 14 residues. The CDR3 region is CASGRGGGTDTQYF. The CDR3 DNA sequence: TGTGCTAGTGGTAGGGGAGGGGGGACAGATACGCAGTATTTT.

The V call is TRBV7-8, the J call TRBJ2-6; D is unclear. V gave up 1 base and J gave up 0 bases, with 10 bases separating them. The germline CDR1 and CDR2 sequences are SGHVS and FQNEAQ. The CDR3 sequence is 17 residues long. CDR3 sequence (DNA): TGTGCCAGCAGCTTAGTGGCTAGTACCTCTGGGGCCAACGTCCTGACTTTC. Translating it yields CASSLVASTSGANVLTF.

V is TRBV19 and J is TRBJ2-7, with 10 bases matching TRBD1. This CDR3 comprises 16 residues. CDR1 and CDR2 (germline): LNHDA, SQIVND (reference sequence). With 4 bases clipped from V and 4 bases from J, the junction kept 10 bases outside the gene matches. The CDR3 here is CASSKAPDRGPYEQYF. CDR3 in DNA: TGTGCCAGTAGTAAAGCCCCCGACAGGGGGCCTTACGAGCAGTACTTC. The full variable domain, in which reference TRBV19 and TRBJ2-7 provide the parts outside the CDR3, is DGGITQSPKYLFRKEGQNVTLSCEQNLNHDAMYWYRQDPGQGLRLIYYSQIVNDFQKGDIAEGYSVSREKKESFPLTVTSAQKNPTAFYLCASSKAPDRGPYEQYFGPGTRLTVT.